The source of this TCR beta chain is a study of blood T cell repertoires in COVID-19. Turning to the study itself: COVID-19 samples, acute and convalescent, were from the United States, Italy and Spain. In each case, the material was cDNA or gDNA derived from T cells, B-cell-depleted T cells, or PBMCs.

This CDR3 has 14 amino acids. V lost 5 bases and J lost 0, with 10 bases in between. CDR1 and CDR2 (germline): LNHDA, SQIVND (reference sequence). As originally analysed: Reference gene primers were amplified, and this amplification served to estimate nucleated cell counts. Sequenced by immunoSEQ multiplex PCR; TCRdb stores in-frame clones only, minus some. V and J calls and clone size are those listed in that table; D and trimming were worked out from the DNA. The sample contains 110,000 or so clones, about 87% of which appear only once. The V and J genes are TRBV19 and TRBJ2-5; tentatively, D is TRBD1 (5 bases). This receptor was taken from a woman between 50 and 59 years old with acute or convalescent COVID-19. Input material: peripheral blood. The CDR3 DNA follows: TGTGCCAGTAGTCTTGGCAGGGACCAAGAGACCCAGTACTTC. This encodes CASSLGRDQETQYF.